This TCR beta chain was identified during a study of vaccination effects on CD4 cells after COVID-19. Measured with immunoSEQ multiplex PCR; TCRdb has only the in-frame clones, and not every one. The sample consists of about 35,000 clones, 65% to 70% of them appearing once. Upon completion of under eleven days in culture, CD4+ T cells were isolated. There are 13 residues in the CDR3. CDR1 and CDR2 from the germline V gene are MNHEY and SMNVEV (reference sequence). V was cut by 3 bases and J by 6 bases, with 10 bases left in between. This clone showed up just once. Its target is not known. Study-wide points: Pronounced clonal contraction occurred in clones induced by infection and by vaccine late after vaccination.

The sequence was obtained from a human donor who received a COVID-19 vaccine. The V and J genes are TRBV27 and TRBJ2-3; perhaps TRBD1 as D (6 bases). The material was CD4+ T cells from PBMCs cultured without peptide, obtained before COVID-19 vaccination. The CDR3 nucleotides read TGTGCCAGCAGTTTTACAGGGCCTGATACGCAGTATTTT. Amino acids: CASSFTGPDTQYF.